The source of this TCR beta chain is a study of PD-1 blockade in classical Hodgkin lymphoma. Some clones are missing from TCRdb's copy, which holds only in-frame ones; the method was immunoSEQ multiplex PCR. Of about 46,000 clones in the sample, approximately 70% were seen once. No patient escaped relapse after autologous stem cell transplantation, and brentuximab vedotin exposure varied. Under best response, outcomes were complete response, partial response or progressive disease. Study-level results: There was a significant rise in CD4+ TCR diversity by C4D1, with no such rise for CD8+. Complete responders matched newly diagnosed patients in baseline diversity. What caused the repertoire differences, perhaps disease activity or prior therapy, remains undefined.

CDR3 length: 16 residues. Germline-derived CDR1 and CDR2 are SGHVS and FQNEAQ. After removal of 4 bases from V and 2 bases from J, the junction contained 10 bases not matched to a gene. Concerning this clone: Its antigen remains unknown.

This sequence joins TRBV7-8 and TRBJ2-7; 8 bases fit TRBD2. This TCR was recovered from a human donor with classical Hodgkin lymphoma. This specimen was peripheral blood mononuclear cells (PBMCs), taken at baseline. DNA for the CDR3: TGTGCCAGCAGCTACGTACCGGGACTAGGGACCTACGAGCAGTACTTC. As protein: CASSYVPGLGTYEQYF.